This paragraph reports one TCR beta chain. Which antigen it targets is not known. Base qualities are not recorded, but no much larger clone differs from it by a single base. Donors were healthy HIV-negative adults with no recently reported acute infections or vaccinations. All donors were Caucasian adults living in Nashville, Tennessee, USA. CD4+ T cells were enriched through magnetic negative selection, after which naive cells were positively selected on CD45RA and the remaining negative fraction served as the memory subset. After blood collection by leukapheresis, PBMCs were isolated using Ficoll-Histopaque density gradient centrifugation and then cryopreserved in the vapor phase of liquid nitrogen. Analytical flow cytometry was used to check the purity and quantity of every magnetically sorted T cell population. From each sorted fraction, genomic DNA was isolated and quantified by UV absorbance on a Nanodrop 2000c.

CDR1 and CDR2 are read off the germline V gene (reference sequence) as MNHNY and SVGAGI. The V end loses 8 bases and the J end loses 7 bases, and a stretch of 21 bases separates them. The CDR3 covers 14 residues, taking in both the cysteine and the phenylalanine. The entry retains the CDR3 DNA only, 42 bases that are in frame from base 1. This sample was included in a study of shared clonotypes between healthy human individuals (dated by TCRdb to about 2020). Study-wide context: A couple of women and a few men aged 18 to 49 years were included in the cohort. For each donor, CD4 naive and CD4 memory were each run on three plates, CD8 naive on two plates, and CD8 memory on one plate. To estimate repertoire size and how much clonotype sharing occurs between individuals, the study deeply sequenced the blood TCR repertoires of 4 to 6 healthy adults. Different laboratories and diverse techniques were used to prepare libraries and sequence TCR repertoires, to increase sequencing depth and limit assay-specific biases. Per donor, leukapheresis produced somewhere between about 0.85 and 8.9 billion PBMCs. Broad study findings and their caveats: Higher generation probabilities were observed for clonotypes shared by all four sorted-subset donors than for non-shared clonotypes. Sampling was restricted to blood, and TCR repertoires in tissues likely differ from the TCR repertoires found in blood. Based on pairwise subsampling, the degree of clonotype sharing among donors was expected to be affected by sequencing depth. Sharing across four donors was observed for around 5% of naive CD4, 3% to 3.5% of naive CD8, over 2% of memory CD4, and about 0.4% of memory CD8 clonotypes. Naive subsets generally had larger estimated clonotype richness than memory subsets. Incomplete sequencing was indicated by rarefaction of sorted-subset datasets, despite the large sequencing depth. Because the study included a small number of donors, the genetic and exposure-history diversity represented was limited.

TCR CDR3 regions were amplified from genomic DNA by multiplex PCR using the deep immunoSEQ assay. Genomic DNA extracted from each cell subset was distributed evenly over all wells of several immunoSEQ 96-well plates, and each plate served as one replicate. For sorted subsets, each replicate PCR was loaded with approximately 0.2 ug genomic DNA, equivalent to approximately 33,000 T cell genomes. The purified libraries were quantified using a Qubit 3.0 fluorometer, sized with a Bioanalyzer 2100, and then quantified again using the KAPA Library Quantification kit. Every immunoSEQ 96-well plate was sequenced on a dedicated single-read 150-cycle Illumina NextSeq 550 flow cell. The authors processed their data as follows. Because the immunoSEQ output included only junctional sequences and no quality scores, the filtering could not be the same as the filtering used for full-length reads. To assign V/J genes and CDR3, sequences were annotated against IMGT germline references using PyIR, a Python wrapper for IgBLAST v1.9. Reads were filtered out if the reads had weak V/J assignments (E-value above 1e-6), no CDR3, stop codons, out-of-frame junctions, or ambiguous translated residues. A V3J clonotype was defined by an identical inferred V gene, J gene, and CDR3 amino acid sequence. Percentage overlap between repertoires was computed as shared unique clonotypes divided by the size of the smaller repertoire. Three approaches were used to assess repertoire richness: RTK rarefaction, the Chao1 estimator, and Recon v2.1 estimates of unobserved clonotypes. Generation probabilities were computed with OLGA for all TCRbeta clonotypes obtained by the gDNA method from several donors. The table comes from immuneACCESS by way of TCRdb, which keeps in-frame sequences with V and J called. Part of the clones is missing from these tables; in studies checked, under half for an unresolved V gene and the rest for unknown reasons. V and J calls and clone size are given by that table; D and trimming were obtained from the DNA. The sample contains about 1.5 million clones, around 98% of them found a single time. Around 0.47% of the sample is in the top ten clones.

The chain links TRBV6-6 with TRBJ2-7; the D segment could be TRBD2, given 5 matching bases. Sequencing was performed on naive CD4+ T cells sorted from blood. The cell subset or site tag for this specimen amounts to: CD45RA+ positively selected. The receptor was isolated from a man aged 30 to 39 in good health. Read as DNA, the sequence is TGTGCCAGCCGCTCCGGGAAGCTCCTTGGAGAGCAGTACTTC. This gives the protein CASRSGKLLGEQYF.